The T cell receptor beta chain under discussion was sequenced for a study of T cell responses to AZD1222 COVID-19 vaccine. Sequencing used immunoSEQ multiplex PCR; TCRdb keeps in-frame clones, though not all of them. The sample shows around 84,000 clones, about 91% of them seen only once. About this clone: The antigen is unknown.

Whole-study findings and limits: Spike-specific TCR breadth and depth grew following two AZD1222 doses.

CDR1 DFQATT and CDR2 SNEGSKA come from the germline V gene (reference sequence). The CDR3 spans 13 residues. V lost 3 bases and J 8 bases, leaving 16 bases between the germline ends. The genes are TRBV20-1 and TRBJ1-2; no clear D. The sample in question was peripheral blood, obtained on day 0 of MenACWY control vaccination. This clonotype was obtained from an adult in good health. CDR3 region: CSASKGGEGGYTF. In DNA, the CDR3 is TGCAGTGCTAGTAAAGGTGGGGAAGGCGGCTACACCTTC.